These T cell receptor beta chains were read from a single sample in a study of cytomegalovirus exposure and HLA in healthy donors. The data were produced by immunoSEQ multiplex PCR, yet TCRdb's version contains in-frame clones alone and is incomplete. Of around 150,000 clones in the sample, about 78% were seen once. The sample taken for sequencing was PBMCs. These receptors were taken from a man aged 50 to 59 in good health and CMV-seropositive. Both conserved end residues are part of each CDR3. A D gene is named only where the DNA matches it firmly. Size is stated for part of the rows, as once, few or many counts, or as a class when the clone is expanded.

clone size: -
V gene: TRBV27
D gene: -
J gene: TRBJ2-5
CDR3 DNA: TGTGCCAGCAGTTTTATGGGGGCAGGGGCGACCCAGTACTTC
CDR3 protein: CASSFMGAGATQYF

clone size: -
V gene: TRBV7-9
D gene: -
J gene: TRBJ2-1
CDR3 DNA: TGTGCCAGCGGACAAGAGCAGTTCTTC
CDR3 protein: CASGQEQFF

clone size: -
V gene: TRBV4-2
D gene: -
J gene: TRBJ1-2
CDR3 DNA: TGTGCCAGCAGCCAAGATCTGCAGAATTTCTATGGCTACACCTTC
CDR3 protein: CASSQDLQNFYGYTF

clone size: -
V gene: TRBV4-2
D gene: -
J gene: TRBJ1-1
CDR3 DNA: TGTGCCAGCAGCCAACTGGGGAGGAACACTGAAGCTTTCTTT
CDR3 protein: CASSQLGRNTEAFF

clone size: -
V gene: TRBV2
D gene: -
J gene: TRBJ1-1
CDR3 DNA: TGTGCCAGCAGTGATGAGGGGGTCACTGAAGCTTTCTTT
CDR3 protein: CASSDEGVTEAFF

clone size: -
V gene: TRBV5-1
D gene: -
J gene: TRBJ1-1
CDR3 DNA: TGCGCCAGCAGTCCAGAGGGAACTGAAGCTTTCTTT
CDR3 protein: CASSPEGTEAFF

clone size: -
V gene: TRBV19
D gene: TRBD1
J gene: TRBJ1-1
CDR3 DNA: TGTGCCAGTAGTATAGGAAGGGGACAGCTGAACACTGAAGCTTTCTTT
CDR3 protein: CASSIGRGQLNTEAFF

clone size: -
V gene: TRBV18
D gene: TRBD1
J gene: TRBJ1-5
CDR3 DNA: TGTGCCAGCTCACCCGGACAGGGACGCCAGCCCCAGCATTTT
CDR3 protein: CASSPGQGRQPQHF

clone size: -
V gene: TRBV9
D gene: TRBD1
J gene: TRBJ2-7
CDR3 DNA: TGTGCCAGCAGCGTAGGGGACAGGGGGCTTAGCTACGAGCAGTACTTC
CDR3 protein: CASSVGDRGLSYEQYF

clone size: -
V gene: TRBV11-2
D gene: TRBD2
J gene: TRBJ2-5
CDR3 DNA: TGTGCCAGCAGCTCCTCTCTGGGAGGACTAGGACACGAGACCCAGTACTTC
CDR3 protein: CASSSSLGGLGHETQYF

clone size: many
V gene: TRBV28
D gene: TRBD2
J gene: TRBJ2-7
CDR3 DNA: TGTGCCAGCAGTTTAGAAACTAGCGGGAGGGTCTACGAGCAGTACTTC
CDR3 protein: CASSLETSGRVYEQYF

clone size: -
V gene: TRBV25-1
D gene: TRBD2
J gene: TRBJ2-1
CDR3 DNA: TGTGCCAGCAGTGCCACCCGGAGTAGCGGGGTGGAGCAGTTCTTC
CDR3 protein: CASSATRSSGVEQFF

clone size: -
V gene: TRBV27
D gene: TRBD1
J gene: TRBJ1-5
CDR3 DNA: TGTGCCAGCAGCTTAGGCTTTCCACAGGGGAACCTTCAGCCCCAGCATTTT
CDR3 protein: CASSLGFPQGNLQPQHF

clone size: -
V gene: TRBV6-1
D gene: -
J gene: TRBJ2-3
CDR3 DNA: TGTGCCAGCAGGCTTCCTAGTCAAGATACGCAGTATTTT
CDR3 protein: CASRLPSQDTQYF

clone size: -
V gene: TRBV5-1
D gene: -
J gene: TRBJ2-7
CDR3 DNA: TGCGCCAGCAGCTTCAGGGGGGCCATCGACGAGCAGTACTTC
CDR3 protein: CASSFRGAIDEQYF

clone size: -
V gene: TRBV5-4
D gene: TRBD1
J gene: TRBJ1-4
CDR3 DNA: TGTGCCAGCAGCCCCCAACAGGGGGAAGCAACTAATGAAAAACTGTTTTTT
CDR3 protein: CASSPQQGEATNEKLFF

clone size: -
V gene: TRBV5-5
D gene: -
J gene: TRBJ1-1
CDR3 DNA: TGTGCCAGCAGCCTAAAATTTACAGAAAACACTGAAGCTTTCTTT
CDR3 protein: CASSLKFTENTEAFF

clone size: -
V gene: TRBV19
D gene: TRBD1
J gene: TRBJ1-2
CDR3 DNA: TGTGCCAGTAGACTCACAGGGGTCTATGGCTACACCTTC
CDR3 protein: CASRLTGVYGYTF

clone size: -
V gene: TRBV11-3
D gene: -
J gene: TRBJ1-3
CDR3 DNA: TGTGCCAGCAGCTTGGACAGACTCTCTGGAAACACCATATATTTT
CDR3 protein: CASSLDRLSGNTIYF

clone size: -
V gene: TRBV28
D gene: -
J gene: TRBJ1-5
CDR3 DNA: TGTGCCAGCCAGGGGTCTTTCAATCAGCCCCAGCATTTT
CDR3 protein: CASQGSFNQPQHF

clone size: -
V gene: TRBV7-9
D gene: -
J gene: TRBJ2-1
CDR3 DNA: TGTGCCAGCAGCTTACTAGTGCCCTCTGTACAGTTCTTC
CDR3 protein: CASSLLVPSVQFF

clone size: -
V gene: TRBV18
D gene: TRBD1
J gene: TRBJ1-2
CDR3 DNA: TGTGCCAGCTCACCTGGGGGACAGACACTACCAAGGGGCTACACCTTC
CDR3 protein: CASSPGGQTLPRGYTF

clone size: few
V gene: TRBV7-8
D gene: -
J gene: TRBJ1-5
CDR3 DNA: TGTGCCAGCAGCTTAGAGGCGGGAAACAATCAGCCCCAGCATTTT
CDR3 protein: CASSLEAGNNQPQHF

clone size: -
V gene: TRBV5-5
D gene: -
J gene: TRBJ1-2
CDR3 DNA: TGTGCCAGCAGCTTGGCGTCGGGGAACTATGGCTACACCTTC
CDR3 protein: CASSLASGNYGYTF

clone size: -
V gene: TRBV6-1
D gene: -
J gene: TRBJ1-6
CDR3 DNA: TGTGCCAGCAGTGCTGGTCCTTCGGGATCACCCCTCCACTTT
CDR3 protein: CASSAGPSGSPLHF

clone size: -
V gene: TRBV7-2
D gene: TRBD1
J gene: TRBJ1-4
CDR3 DNA: TGTGCCAGCAGCCTCGGACAGGCAACTAATGAAAAACTGTTTTTT
CDR3 protein: CASSLGQATNEKLFF

clone size: few
V gene: TRBV19
D gene: -
J gene: TRBJ1-2
CDR3 DNA: TGTGCCAGCCGGAACTATGGCTACACCTTC
CDR3 protein: CASRNYGYTF

clone size: few
V gene: TRBV6-1
D gene: -
J gene: TRBJ1-2
CDR3 DNA: TGTGCCAGCAAACCAACAGGGTACTATGGCTACACCTTC
CDR3 protein: CASKPTGYYGYTF

clone size: -
V gene: TRBV5-1
D gene: TRBD1
J gene: TRBJ1-2
CDR3 DNA: TGCGCCAGCAGCTTGGACTTCACAGGGGGCCAAGAGGGTGGCTACACCTTC
CDR3 protein: CASSLDFTGGQEGGYTF

clone size: -
V gene: TRBV6-5
D gene: -
J gene: TRBJ1-1
CDR3 DNA: TGTGCCAGCAGTTACAAGTCAGGGAAGAACACTGAAGCTTTCTTT
CDR3 protein: CASSYKSGKNTEAFF

clone size: many
V gene: TRBV19
D gene: -
J gene: TRBJ1-2
CDR3 DNA: TGTGCCAGTAGTACCCTCCAGGTCTATGGCTACACCTTC
CDR3 protein: CASSTLQVYGYTF

clone size: -
V gene: TRBV6-1
D gene: TRBD1
J gene: TRBJ1-4
CDR3 DNA: TGTGCCAGCAGTGAAGGACAGGGGAATGAAAAACTGTTTTTT
CDR3 protein: CASSEGQGNEKLFF